This is a list of T cell receptor beta chains from one sample in a study of cytomegalovirus exposure and HLA in healthy donors. Some clones are missing from TCRdb's copy, which holds only in-frame ones; the method was immunoSEQ multiplex PCR. The sample lists around 30,000 clones, roughly 60% seen once, with 35% to 50% in the top ten. The sample taken for sequencing was PBMCs. The source of these receptors is a male donor in good health and CMV-seropositive. Both conserved end residues are part of each CDR3. D genes are given only for firm matches. Clone size is stated in some rows and not others, as once, few, many or a class when expanded.

J gene	clone size	D gene	V gene	CDR3 protein	CDR3 DNA
TRBJ1-4	.	.	TRBV7-9	CASSPRASTNEKLFF	TGTGCCAGCAGCCCTCGCGCCTCAACTAATGAAAAACTGTTTTTT
TRBJ1-2	.	.	TRBV27	CASSLSGGNYGYTF	TGTGCCAGCAGTTTGTCGGGTGGAAACTATGGCTACACCTTC
TRBJ1-1	.	TRBD1	TRBV2	CASRDQGAINTEAFF	TGTGCCAGCCGGGACCAGGGGGCTATTAACACTGAAGCTTTCTTT
TRBJ2-3	.	.	TRBV12-5	CASGLGGTDTQYF	TGTGCTAGTGGTTTGGGCGGTACAGATACGCAGTATTTT
TRBJ2-5	few	.	TRBV11-3	CASSFDRRETQYF	TGTGCCAGCAGCTTCGACAGGAGGGAGACCCAGTACTTC
TRBJ1-2	.	.	TRBV7-9	CSSVHGERLYGYTF	TGTTCCAGCGTCCACGGGGAACGCCTTTATGGCTACACCTTC
TRBJ1-3	.	.	TRBV28	CASSFPGEQSLSGNTIYF	TGTGCCAGCAGTTTCCCCGGGGAGCAATCCCTCTCTGGAAACACCATATATTTT
TRBJ2-1	medium-sized	.	TRBV6-6	CASSYVQTGYNEQFF	TGTGCCAGCAGTTACGTCCAGACTGGTTACAATGAGCAGTTCTTC
TRBJ2-3	few	TRBD1	TRBV18	CASSRTGTGGPDTQYF	TGTGCCAGCTCACGAACCGGGACAGGGGGCCCAGATACGCAGTATTTT
TRBJ2-2	.	TRBD2	TRBV6-1	CASSATGGDWLGAGELFF	TGTGCCAGCAGTGCTACGGGGGGGGACTGGCTAGGCGCCGGGGAGCTGTTTTTT
TRBJ1-5	.	TRBD1	TRBV28	CASRGQLQNQPQHF	TGTGCCAGCAGGGGACAGCTTCAGAATCAGCCCCAGCATTTT
TRBJ1-4	.	TRBD1	TRBV2	CASSDLDRDEKLFF	TGTGCCAGCAGTGATTTGGACAGGGATGAAAAACTGTTTTTT
TRBJ1-1	.	.	TRBV6-5	CASSYFPRGTNTEAFF	TGTGCCAGCAGTTACTTCCCCAGGGGTACGAACACTGAAGCTTTCTTT
TRBJ1-3	.	.	TRBV11-2	CASSPPRHVPGNTIYF	TGTGCCAGCAGCCCCCCCCGACACGTCCCGGGAAACACCATATATTTT
TRBJ1-1	.	.	TRBV18	CATQTAVDTEAFF	TGTGCCACCCAGACGGCGGTCGACACTGAAGCTTTCTTT
TRBJ1-1	.	TRBD1	TRBV19	CASSSDRGTEAFF	TGTGCCAGTAGTTCGGACAGGGGCACTGAAGCTTTCTTT
TRBJ1-2	once	.	TRBV6-5	CASRGSPEGYTF	TGTGCCAGCAGGGGGAGTCCTGAAGGCTACACCTTC
TRBJ2-3	once	.	TRBV14	CASRGAGTDTQYF	TGTGCCAGCAGGGGGGCCGGCACAGATACGCAGTATTTT
TRBJ1-3	few	.	TRBV15	CATSRDLTRGNTIYF	TGTGCCACCAGCAGAGATCTAACCAGGGGAAACACCATATATTTT
TRBJ2-1	.	.	TRBV7-9	CASSLEPTEQFF	TGTGCCAGCAGCTTAGAGCCTACCGAGCAGTTCTTC